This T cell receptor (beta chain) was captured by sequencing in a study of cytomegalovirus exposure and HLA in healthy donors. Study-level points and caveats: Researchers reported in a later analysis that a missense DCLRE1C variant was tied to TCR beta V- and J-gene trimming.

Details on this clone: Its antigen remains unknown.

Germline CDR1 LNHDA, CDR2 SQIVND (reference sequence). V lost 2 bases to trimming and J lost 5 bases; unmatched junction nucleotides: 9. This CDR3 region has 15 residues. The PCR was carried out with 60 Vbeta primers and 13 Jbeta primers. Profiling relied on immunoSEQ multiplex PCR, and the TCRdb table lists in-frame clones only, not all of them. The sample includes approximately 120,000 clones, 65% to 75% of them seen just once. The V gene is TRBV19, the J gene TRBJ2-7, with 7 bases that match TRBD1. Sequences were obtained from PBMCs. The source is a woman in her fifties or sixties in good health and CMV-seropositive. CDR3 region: CASSILGQGVNEQYF. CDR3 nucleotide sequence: TGTGCCAGTAGTATACTTGGGCAGGGGGTCAACGAGCAGTACTTC. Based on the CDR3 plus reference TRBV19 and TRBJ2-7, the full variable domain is DGGITQSPKYLFRKEGQNVTLSCEQNLNHDAMYWYRQDPGQGLRLIYYSQIVNDFQKGDIAEGYSVSREKKESFPLTVTSAQKNPTAFYLCASSILGQGVNEQYFGPGTRLTVT.